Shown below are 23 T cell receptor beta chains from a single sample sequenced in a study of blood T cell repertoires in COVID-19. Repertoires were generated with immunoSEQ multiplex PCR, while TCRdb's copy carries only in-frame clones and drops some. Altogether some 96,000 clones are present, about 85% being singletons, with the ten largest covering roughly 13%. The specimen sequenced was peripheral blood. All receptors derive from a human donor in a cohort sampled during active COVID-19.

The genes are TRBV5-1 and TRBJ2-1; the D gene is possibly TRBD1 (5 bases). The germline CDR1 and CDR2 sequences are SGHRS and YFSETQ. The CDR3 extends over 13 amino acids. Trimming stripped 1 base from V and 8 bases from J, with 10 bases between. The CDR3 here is CASSLIVGDEQFF. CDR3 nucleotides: TGCGCCAGCAGCTTGATCGTAGGGGATGAGCAGTTCTTC. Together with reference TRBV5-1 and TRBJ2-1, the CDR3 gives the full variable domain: KAGVTQTPRYLIKTRGQQVTLSCSPISGHRSVSWYQQTPGQGLQFLFEYFSETQRNKGNFPGRFSGRQFSNSRSEMNVSTLELGDSALYLCASSLIVGDEQFFGPGTRLTVL.

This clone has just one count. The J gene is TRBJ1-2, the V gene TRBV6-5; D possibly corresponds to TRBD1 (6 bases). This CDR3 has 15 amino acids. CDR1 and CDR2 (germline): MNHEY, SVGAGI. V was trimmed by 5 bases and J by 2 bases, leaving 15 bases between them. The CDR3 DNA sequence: TGTGCCAGCAGTACGACTCAGGGGTCCAACTATGGCTACACCTTC. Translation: CASSTTQGSNYGYTF.

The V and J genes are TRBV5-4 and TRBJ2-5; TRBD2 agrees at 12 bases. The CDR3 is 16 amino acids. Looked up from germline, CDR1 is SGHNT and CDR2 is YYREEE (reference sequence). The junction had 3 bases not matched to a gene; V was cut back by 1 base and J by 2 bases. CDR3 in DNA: TGTGCCAGCAGCTTGACTAGCGGGGGGCGACAAGAGACCCAGTACTTC. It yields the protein CASSLTSGGRQETQYF. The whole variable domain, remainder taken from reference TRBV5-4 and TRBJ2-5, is ETGVTQSPTHLIKTRGQQVTLRCSSQSGHNTVSWYQQALGQGPQFIFQYYREEENGRGNFPPRFSGLQFPNYSSELNVNALELDDSALYLCASSLTSGGRQETQYFGPGTRLLVL.

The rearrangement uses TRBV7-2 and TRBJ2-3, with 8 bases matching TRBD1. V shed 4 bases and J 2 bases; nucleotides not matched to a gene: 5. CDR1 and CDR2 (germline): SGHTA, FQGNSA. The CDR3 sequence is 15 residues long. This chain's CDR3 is CASSSLDRVTDTQYF. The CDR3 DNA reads TGTGCCAGCAGCTCACTGGACAGGGTCACAGATACGCAGTATTTT.

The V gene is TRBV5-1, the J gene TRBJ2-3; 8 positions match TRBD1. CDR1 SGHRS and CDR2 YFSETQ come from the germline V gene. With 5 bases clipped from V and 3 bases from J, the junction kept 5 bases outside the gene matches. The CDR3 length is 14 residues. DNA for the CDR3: TGCGCCAGCAGGGACAGGGTAGGGACAGATACGCAGTATTTT. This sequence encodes CASRDRVGTDTQYF.

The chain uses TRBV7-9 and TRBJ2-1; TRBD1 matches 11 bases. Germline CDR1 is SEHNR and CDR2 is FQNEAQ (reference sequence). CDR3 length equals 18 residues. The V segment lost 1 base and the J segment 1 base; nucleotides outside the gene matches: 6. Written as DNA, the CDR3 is TGTGCCAGCAGCTTAGTTGGGACAGGGGGATTTTCCTACAATGAGCAGTTCTTC. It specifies CASSLVGTGGFSYNEQFF.

The CDR3 DNA reads TGTGCCAGCAGCTTAGACGGGACACCGAACACTGAAGCTTTCTTT. This gives the protein CASSLDGTPNTEAFF. The V and J genes are TRBV7-2 and TRBJ1-1, with D possibly matching TRBD1 (6 bases). V dropped 1 base and J dropped 1 base, with 10 bases sitting between them. Germline values: CDR1 SGHTA, CDR2 FQGNSA. The CDR3 loop spans 15 amino acids.

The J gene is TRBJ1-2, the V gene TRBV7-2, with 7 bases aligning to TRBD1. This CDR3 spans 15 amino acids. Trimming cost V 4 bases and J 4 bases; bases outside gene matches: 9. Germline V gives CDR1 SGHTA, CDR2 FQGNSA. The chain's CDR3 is CASSYKPGQPYGYTF. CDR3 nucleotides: TGTGCCAGCAGCTATAAACCGGGACAGCCCTATGGCTACACCTTC.

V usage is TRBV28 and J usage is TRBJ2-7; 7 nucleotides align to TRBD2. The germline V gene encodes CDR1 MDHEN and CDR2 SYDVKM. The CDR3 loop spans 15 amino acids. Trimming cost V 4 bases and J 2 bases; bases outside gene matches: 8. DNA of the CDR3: TGTGCCAGCAGTTCGGCGGCTAGCGGAGCCTACGAGCAGTACTTC. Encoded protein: CASSSAASGAYEQYF.

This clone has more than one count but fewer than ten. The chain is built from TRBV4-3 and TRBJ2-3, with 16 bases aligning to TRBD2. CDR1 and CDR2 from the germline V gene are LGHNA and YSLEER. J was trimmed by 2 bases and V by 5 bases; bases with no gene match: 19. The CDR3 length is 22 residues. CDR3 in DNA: TGCGCCAGCAGCGAAAGCGCCGGCCGGCCGGGACTAGCGGGAGGGCACACAGATACGCAGTATTTT. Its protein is CASSESAGRPGLAGGHTDTQYF.

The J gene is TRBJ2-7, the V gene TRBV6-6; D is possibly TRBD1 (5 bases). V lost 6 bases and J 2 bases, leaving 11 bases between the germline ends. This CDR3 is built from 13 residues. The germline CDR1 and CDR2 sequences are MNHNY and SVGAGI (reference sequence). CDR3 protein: CASSYQGAYEQYF. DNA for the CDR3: TGTGCCAGCAGCTACCAGGGTGCCTACGAGCAGTACTTC.

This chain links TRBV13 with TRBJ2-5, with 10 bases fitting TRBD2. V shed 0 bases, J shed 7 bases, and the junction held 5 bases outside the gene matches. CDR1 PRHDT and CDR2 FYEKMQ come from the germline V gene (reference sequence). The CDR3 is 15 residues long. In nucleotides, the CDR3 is TGTGCCAGCAGCTTAGGAACTCTAGCGGGGGTGACCCAGTACTTC. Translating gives CASSLGTLAGVTQYF.

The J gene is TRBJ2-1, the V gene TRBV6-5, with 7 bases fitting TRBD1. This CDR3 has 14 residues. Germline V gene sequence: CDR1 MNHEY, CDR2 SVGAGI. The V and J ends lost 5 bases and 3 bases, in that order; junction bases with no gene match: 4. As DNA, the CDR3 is TGTGCCAGCAGTCCCGGGACAGACTACAATGAGCAGTTCTTC. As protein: CASSPGTDYNEQFF.

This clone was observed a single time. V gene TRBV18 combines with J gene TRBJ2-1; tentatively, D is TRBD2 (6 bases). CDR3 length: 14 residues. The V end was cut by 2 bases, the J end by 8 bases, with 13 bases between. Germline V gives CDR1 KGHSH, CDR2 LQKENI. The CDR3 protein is CASSPGGVSDEQFF. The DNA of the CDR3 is TGTGCCAGCTCACCAGGCGGGGTATCGGATGAGCAGTTCTTC.

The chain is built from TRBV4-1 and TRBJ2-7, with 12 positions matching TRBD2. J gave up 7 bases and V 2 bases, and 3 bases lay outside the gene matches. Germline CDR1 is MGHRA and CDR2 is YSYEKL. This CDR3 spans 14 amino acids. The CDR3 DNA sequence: TGCGCCAGCAGCCAACCCGGACTAGCGGGAGAGCAGTACTTC. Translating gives CASSQPGLAGEQYF.

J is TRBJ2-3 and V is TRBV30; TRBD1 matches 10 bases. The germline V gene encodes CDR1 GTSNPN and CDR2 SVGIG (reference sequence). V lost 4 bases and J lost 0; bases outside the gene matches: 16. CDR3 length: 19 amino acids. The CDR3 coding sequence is TGTGCCTGGACCCCTAACGAGGGGGACAGGGGTTTTAGCACAGATACGCAGTATTTT. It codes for CAWTPNEGDRGFSTDTQYF.

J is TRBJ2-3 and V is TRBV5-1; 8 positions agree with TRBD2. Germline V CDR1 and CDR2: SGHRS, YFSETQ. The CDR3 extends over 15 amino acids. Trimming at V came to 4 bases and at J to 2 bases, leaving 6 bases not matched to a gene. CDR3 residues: CASSITSGFTDTQYF. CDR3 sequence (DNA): TGCGCCAGCAGCATCACTAGCGGATTCACAGATACGCAGTATTTT.

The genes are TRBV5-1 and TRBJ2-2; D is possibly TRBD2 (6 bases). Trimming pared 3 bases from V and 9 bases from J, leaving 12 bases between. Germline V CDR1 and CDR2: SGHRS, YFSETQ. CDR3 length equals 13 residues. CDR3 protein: CASSSGLPWELFF. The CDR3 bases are TGCGCCAGCAGCTCGGGACTGCCGTGGGAGCTGTTTTTT.

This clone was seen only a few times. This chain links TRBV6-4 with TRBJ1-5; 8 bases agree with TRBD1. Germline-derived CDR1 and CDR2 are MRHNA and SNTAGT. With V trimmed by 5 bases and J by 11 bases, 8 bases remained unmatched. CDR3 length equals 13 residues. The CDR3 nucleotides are TGTGCCAGCAGTATATCCGAGGGACAGGCCCAGCATTTT. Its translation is CASSISEGQAQHF.

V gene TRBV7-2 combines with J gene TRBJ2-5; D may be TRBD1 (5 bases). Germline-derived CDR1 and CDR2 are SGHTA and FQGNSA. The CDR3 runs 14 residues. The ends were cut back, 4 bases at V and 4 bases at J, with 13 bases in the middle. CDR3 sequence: CASSSRGRVETQYF. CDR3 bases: TGTGCCAGCAGCTCAAGGGGCAGGGTAGAGACCCAGTACTTC. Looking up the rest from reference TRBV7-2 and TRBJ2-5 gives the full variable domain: GAGVSQSPSNKVTEKGKDVELRCDPISGHTALYWYRQSLGQGLEFLIYFQGNSAPDKSGLPSDRFSAERTGGSVSTLTIQRTQQEDSAVYLCASSSRGRVETQYFGPGTRLLVL.

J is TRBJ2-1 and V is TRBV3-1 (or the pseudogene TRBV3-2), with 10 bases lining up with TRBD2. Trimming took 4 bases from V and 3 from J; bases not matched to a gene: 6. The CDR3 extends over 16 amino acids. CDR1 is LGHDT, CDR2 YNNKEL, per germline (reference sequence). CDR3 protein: CASSLWTSGSYNEQFF. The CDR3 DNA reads TGTGCCAGCAGCCTTTGGACTAGCGGAAGCTACAATGAGCAGTTCTTC.

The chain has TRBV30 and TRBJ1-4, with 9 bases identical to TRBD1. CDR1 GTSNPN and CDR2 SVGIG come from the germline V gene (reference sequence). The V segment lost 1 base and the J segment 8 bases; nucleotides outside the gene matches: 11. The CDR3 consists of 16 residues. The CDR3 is CAWSGGGRTGEEKLFF. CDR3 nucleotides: TGTGCCTGGAGTGGAGGGGGTAGGACAGGGGAAGAAAAACTGTTTTTT. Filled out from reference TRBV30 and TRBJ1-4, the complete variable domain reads SQTIHQWPATLVQPVGSPLSLECTVEGTSNPNLYWYRQAAGRGLQLLFYSVGIGQISSEVPQNLSASRPQDRQFILSSKKLLLSDSGFYLCAWSGGGRTGEEKLFFGSGTQLSVL.

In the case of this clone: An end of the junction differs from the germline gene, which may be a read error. CDR3 sequence reads: CASSQRTSGRAWFTNTQYF. CDR3 nucleotides: TGTGCCAGCAGCCAAAGGACTAGCGGGAGGGCCTGGTTCACAAATACGCAGTATTTT. The chain recombines TRBV5-4 with TRBJ2-3; the match to TRBD2 covers 15 bases. CDR3 length: 19 residues. Germline loops: CDR1 SGHNT, CDR2 YYREEE (reference sequence). Full variable domain (remainder filled in from reference TRBV5-4 and TRBJ2-3): ETGVTQSPTHLIKTRGQQVTLRCSSQSGHNTVSWYQQALGQGPQFIFQYYREEENGRGNFPPRFSGLQFPNYSSELNVNALELDDSALYLCASSQRTSGRAWFTNTQYFGPGTRLTVL.